This T cell receptor beta chain came from a study of blood T cells in healthy people across ages. The CDR3 loop spans 17 amino acids. Trimming at V came to 4 bases and at J to 8 bases, leaving 14 bases not matched to a gene. Germline CDR1 and CDR2: SGHRS and YFSETQ. This clonotype was observed a handful of times. For the second PCR, which ran for about 7 to 12 cycles, a sample-barcoded 5' primer and a J-beta primer mix were used. TCRdb independently ran MiXCR on the 5' RACE reads; one entry per CDR3 protein. The sample carries fewer than 2,000,000 distinct CDR3 sequences, around 35% recorded once. The sequenced material came from blood. The clonotype comes from a woman aged 25 to 45 in good health. The V and J genes are TRBV5-1 and TRBJ2-1; TRBD2 agrees at 11 bases. The CDR3 DNA is TGCGCCAGCAGCCCGGCTGTAGCGGGGGGGCCGGTGGATGAGCAGTTCTTC. Translation: CASSPAVAGGPVDEQFF.